One and the same sample provided the 21 T cell receptor beta chains below, sequenced in a study of T cell responses to AZD1222 COVID-19 vaccine (dated by TCRdb to about 2021). The time point label of this sample denotes: baseline before first vaccination. The method was the immunoSEQ multiplex PCR assay. Drawn from immuneACCESS, this table holds only the in-frame rearrangements with V and J called that TCRdb kept. Clones are partly lost; checked studies trace under half to an unresolved V gene and leave the rest unexplained. The sample yields some 85,000 clones; 90% to 95% were counted once. The ten largest clones take up around 8% of the sample. The specimen comprised peripheral blood, sampled on day 0 of AZD1222 vaccination. Source of these receptors: an adult in good health.

This chain connects TRBV7-3 to TRBJ1-1; D remains ambiguous. Germline V gene lookup returns CDR1 SGHTA and CDR2 FQGTGA. Trimming pared 5 bases from V and 10 bases from J, leaving 17 bases between. This CDR3 comprises 13 residues. DNA for the CDR3: TGTGCCAGCAGCGACCGGGCAAATCAAGGAGCTTTCTTT. Translation: CASSDRANQGAFF.

The rearrangement joins TRBV15 to TRBJ1-5; 8 bases align to TRBD1. The germline V gene encodes CDR1 LNHNV and CDR2 YYDKDF (reference sequence). The CDR3 is 13 residues long. J gave up 6 bases and V 3 bases, and 1 base lay outside the gene matches. CDR3 sequence: CATSRTGAQPQHF. In DNA form, the CDR3 reads TGTGCCACCAGCAGGACAGGGGCTCAGCCCCAGCATTTT.

The chain recombines TRBV10-3 with TRBJ1-4, with TRBD1 matching 7 bases. Germline loops: CDR1 ENHRY, CDR2 SYGVKD. V shed 3 bases and J 6 bases; nucleotides not matched to a gene: 13. The CDR3 runs 17 residues. CDR3 DNA sequence: TGTGCCATCAGTGATGGGACAGCAACCCAAGAGGATGAAAAACTGTTTTTT. The encoded protein is CAISDGTATQEDEKLFF.

This clone was seen only once. This chain links TRBV28 with TRBJ2-5; tentative D call: TRBD1 (5 bases). V lost 6 bases, J lost 1 base, and 15 bases lay in between. The CDR3 totals 15 residues. Germline V gene data show CDR1 as MDHEN and CDR2 as SYDVKM. CDR3 region: CASSPNQGRQETQYF. The CDR3 region has the DNA TGTGCCAGCAGCCCGAACCAGGGTCGCCAAGAGACCCAGTACTTC.

This rearrangement joins TRBV10-3 to TRBJ1-1; a weak D match, TRBD1 (5 bases). CDR3 length: 15 amino acids. Trimming took off 4 bases at V and 3 bases at J, with 15 bases between the two ends. Germline V lookup: CDR1 ENHRY, CDR2 SYGVKD. CDR3: CAISGKQAWDTEAFF. The CDR3 nucleotides read TGTGCCATCAGTGGCAAACAGGCTTGGGACACTGAAGCTTTCTTT.

The chain joins TRBV3-1 (or the pseudogene TRBV3-2) to TRBJ1-6; a weak D match, TRBD1 (5 bases). The CDR3 runs 12 residues. The germline V gene has CDR1 LGHDT and CDR2 YNNKEL (reference sequence). The V gene lost 10 bases and the J gene lost 7 bases, with 11 bases spanning the gap. DNA for the CDR3: TGTGCCACCACCCGGACAAATTCACCCCTCCACTTT. It yields the protein CATTRTNSPLHF.

The rearrangement links TRBV6-6 to TRBJ1-6; D gene uncertain. Germline V gene sequence: CDR1 MNHNY, CDR2 SVGAGI (reference sequence). This CDR3 is 16 amino acids long. Deletions cut 6 bases from V and 6 bases from J, with 18 bases between. The CDR3 coding sequence is TGTGCCAGCAGCTCTCTCGGGGTAGGCGGTAATTCACCCCTCCACTTT. Amino acid sequence: CASSSLGVGGNSPLHF.

V gene TRBV30 combines with J gene TRBJ1-4, with unresolved D. The V and J ends lost 0 bases and 8 bases respectively, with 16 bases between them. This CDR3 region has 15 residues. Germline V lookup: CDR1 GTSNPN, CDR2 SVGIG (reference sequence). This CDR3 is CAWSVRSGSREKLFF. The DNA for the CDR3 is TGTGCCTGGAGTGTACGGAGCGGGAGTAGGGAAAAACTGTTTTTT.

The rearrangement links TRBV2 to TRBJ1-1; 8 bases are a match to TRBD1. The CDR3 totals 13 residues. Unmatched junction bases numbered 0, after V lost 4 bases and J lost 2 bases. Germline CDR1 SNHLY, CDR2 FYNNEI. The CDR3 nucleotides are TGTGCCAGCAGTGCAGGGGGCAACACTGAAGCTTTCTTT. Translated: CASSAGGNTEAFF.

The gene calls are TRBV15 and TRBJ1-5; D gene uncertain. The CDR3 has 13 amino acids. Looked up from germline, CDR1 is LNHNV and CDR2 is YYDKDF (reference sequence). Trimming shortened V by 5 bases and J by 7 bases, and 12 bases separated the two germline ends. The CDR3 DNA follows: TGTGCCACCAGCCCCGCACGGGAGCAGCCCCAGCATTTT. Translation: CATSPAREQPQHF.

This clone came up once. The CDR3 reads CASSLEIRGGNSPLHF. The DNA for the CDR3 is TGTGCCAGCAGCTTGGAAATAAGGGGTGGCAATTCACCCCTCCACTTT. V and J are TRBV5-4 and TRBJ1-6; perhaps TRBD1 as D (5 bases). The CDR3 has 16 amino acids. V was cut by 0 bases and J by 7 bases, with 14 bases left in between. Germline CDR1 and CDR2: SGHNT and YYREEE (reference sequence).

The chain joins TRBV5-6 to TRBJ2-3, with TRBD2 matching over 7 bases. Germline CDR1 is SGHDT and CDR2 is YYEEEE. V shed 4 bases and J 6 bases; nucleotides not matched to a gene: 14. The CDR3 contains 16 residues. Written as DNA, the CDR3 is TGTGCCAGCAGCCTGGGAGGCGGGAGCTTTGGGGATACGCAGTATTTT. The encoded protein is CASSLGGGSFGDTQYF.

This clone was detected only once. V and J are TRBV7-2 and TRBJ2-7; tentative D call: TRBD2 (6 bases). The CDR3 loop spans 12 amino acids. V gave up 1 base and J gave up 6 bases, with 7 bases separating them. Looked up from germline, CDR1 is SGHTA and CDR2 is FQGNSA. The CDR3 DNA follows: TGTGCCAGCAGCTTAGAACTAGCCGAGCAGTACTTC. Protein: CASSLELAEQYF.

This chain uses TRBV5-1 with TRBJ1-6, with 10 nucleotides matching TRBD1. Trimming took 0 bases from V and 8 from J; bases not matched to a gene: 2. The germline V gene encodes CDR1 SGHRS and CDR2 YFSETQ. CDR3 length equals 15 residues. The CDR3 nucleotides are TGCGCCAGCAGCTTGGTGGACAGGGGGGATTCACCCCTCCACTTT. It encodes CASSLVDRGDSPLHF. The full variable domain, completed using reference TRBV5-1 and TRBJ1-6, is KAGVTQTPRYLIKTRGQQVTLSCSPISGHRSVSWYQQTPGQGLQFLFEYFSETQRNKGNFPGRFSGRQFSNSRSEMNVSTLELGDSALYLCASSLVDRGDSPLHFGNGTRLTVT.

V usage is TRBV7-2 and J usage is TRBJ1-2; unclear D gene. Germline CDR1 and CDR2: SGHTA and FQGNSA. Deletions cut 4 bases from V and 4 bases from J, with 7 bases between. The CDR3 loop spans 12 amino acids. The CDR3 coding sequence is TGTGCCAGCAGCTCTGACATCTATGGCTACACCTTC. It codes for CASSSDIYGYTF.

The chain is built from TRBV9 and TRBJ2-1, with D perhaps matching TRBD2 (6 bases). The germline V gene encodes CDR1 SGDLS and CDR2 YYNGEE. V was shortened by 0 bases and J by 9 bases, with 10 bases between the two germline ends. This CDR3 comprises 13 residues. For the CDR3, the DNA is TGTGCCAGCAGCGTAGGTTTGGGGGGTGAGCAGTTCTTC. This sequence encodes CASSVGLGGEQFF.

The genes are TRBV4-3 and TRBJ1-5; maybe TRBD1 (5 bases). The ends were cut back, 4 bases at V and 5 bases at J, with 12 bases in the middle. Germline V lookup: CDR1 LGHNA, CDR2 YSLEER. The length of the CDR3 is 14 residues. CDR3 nucleotides: TGCGCCAGCAGCCGAACCCTGGGGGATCAGCCCCAGCATTTT. It specifies CASSRTLGDQPQHF.

The genes are TRBV21-1 and TRBJ1-6. TRBV21-1 is marked as a pseudogene. This CDR3 is built from 18 residues. In nucleotides, the CDR3 is TGTGCCAGCAGCAAAGTTCCGACTGCGGTGGTCGGTTGGGCACCCCTCCACTTT. Its translation: CASSKVPTAVVGWAPLHF.

This rearrangement joins TRBV28 to TRBJ2-7, with TRBD1 matching over 9 bases. The V segment lost 1 base and the J segment 1 base; nucleotides outside the gene matches: 5. CDR1 is MDHEN, CDR2 SYDVKM, per germline. The CDR3 extends over 16 amino acids. CDR3 DNA: TGTGCCAGCAGTTTATTTGGGACAGGGCGATCCTACGAGCAGTACTTC. Protein product: CASSLFGTGRSYEQYF.

The chain carries TRBV7-2 and TRBJ1-2; 7 bases map to TRBD1. Germline V gives CDR1 SGHTA, CDR2 FQGNSA. There are 14 residues in the CDR3. With 2 bases clipped from V and 4 bases from J, the junction kept 4 bases outside the gene matches. The CDR3 spells CASSLWGQSYGYTF. The CDR3 DNA reads TGTGCCAGCAGCTTATGGGGACAGAGCTATGGCTACACCTTC.

V is TRBV4-1 and J is TRBJ1-4; weak D call: TRBD1 (6 bases). Germline assignment: CDR1 MGHRA and CDR2 YSYEKL. Between the trimmed V and J ends, which lost 6 bases and 0 bases, there was a span of 11 bases. This CDR3 is built from 15 residues. In DNA form, the CDR3 reads TGCGCCAGCAGAACGCACAGGGCAACTAATGAAAAACTGTTTTTT. Translating gives CASRTHRATNEKLFF.